Presented here are 24 T cell receptor beta chains from one specimen sequenced in a study of cytomegalovirus exposure and HLA in healthy donors. Use of 60 Vbeta and 13 Jbeta primers characterized the PCR. Clones were read by immunoSEQ multiplex PCR, and TCRdb kept only the in-frame ones, dropping some. This table has some 160,000 clones, over 80% appearing once. Sequenced material: PBMCs. The source of these receptors is a woman aged 18-29 years in good health and CMV-seronegative.

The chain is built from TRBV10-3 and TRBJ1-3; the match to TRBD1 covers 9 bases. This CDR3 has 17 amino acids. CDR1 is ENHRY, CDR2 SYGVKD, per germline. After removal of 4 bases from V and 4 bases from J, the junction contained 11 bases not matched to a gene. CDR3 sequence: CAISGLNRDRAGNTIYF. The CDR3 coding sequence is TGTGCCATCAGTGGGCTTAACCGGGACAGGGCCGGAAACACCATATATTTT.

The chain employs TRBV29-1 and TRBJ2-3, with D possibly being TRBD2 (6 bases). CDR1 is SQVTM, CDR2 ANQGSEA, per germline. Trimming removed 1 base at V and 8 bases at J, with 13 bases between. The CDR3 is 13 amino acids. The CDR3 here is CSVEVGDFPTQYF. The DNA of the CDR3 is TGCAGCGTTGAAGTAGGGGACTTCCCTACGCAGTATTTT.

Notes on this clone: Other nucleotide sequences from this sample produce the same CDR3. The chain employs TRBV7-8 and TRBJ2-5, with 7 bases identical to TRBD2. Per germline, CDR1 SGHVS and CDR2 FQNEAQ. The CDR3 is made up of 16 amino acids. V lost 4 bases, J lost 5 bases, and 13 bases stayed unmatched. In nucleotides, the CDR3 is TGTGCCAGCAGCTCCAGGAGGGGAGGGAGTGAGGAGACCCAGTACTTC. Its translation: CASSSRRGGSEETQYF.

This clone was recorded once. The V and J genes are TRBV28 and TRBJ2-2; D unresolved. Trimming left V 4 bases short and J 3 bases short, with 9 bases between. The germline V gene has CDR1 MDHEN and CDR2 SYDVKM. The CDR3 covers 14 residues. This CDR3 is CASSSPEHTGELFF. CDR3 nucleotides: TGTGCCAGCAGTTCACCTGAGCACACCGGGGAGCTGTTTTTT.

The chain is built from TRBV4-1 and TRBJ1-3, with 7 bases aligning to TRBD1. The V and J ends lost 2 bases and 4 bases, in that order; junction bases with no gene match: 11. CDR1 and CDR2 (germline): MGHRA, YSYEKL. This CDR3 contains 17 residues. This chain's CDR3 is CASSQRFVQGFGNTIYF. CDR3 bases: TGCGCCAGCAGCCAACGATTCGTACAGGGGTTCGGAAACACCATATATTTT.

The chain links TRBV11-2 to TRBJ1-3, with 7 bases identical to TRBD1. From germline, CDR1 is SGHAT and CDR2 FQNNGV. The CDR3 is 13 residues long. Trimming cost V 0 bases and J 7 bases; bases outside gene matches: 0. Written as DNA, the CDR3 is TGTGCCAGCAGCTTAGACAGGGGGAACACCATATATTTT. It encodes CASSLDRGNTIYF.

The chain carries TRBV6-5 and TRBJ1-2; 7 bases line up with TRBD1. Germline CDR1 MNHEY, CDR2 SVGAGI. This CDR3 region has 15 residues. The V segment lost 0 bases and the J segment 2 bases; nucleotides outside the gene matches: 3. In DNA form, the CDR3 reads TGTGCCAGCAGTTACTCGAAGACAGGGAACTATGGCTACACCTTC. It specifies CASSYSKTGNYGYTF.

The V and J genes are TRBV18 and TRBJ2-5; possibly TRBD2 for D (6 bases). Trimming took off 3 bases at V and 3 bases at J, with 8 bases between the two ends. CDR1 KGHSH and CDR2 LQKENI come from the germline V gene. The CDR3 is 13 amino acids. Here the CDR3 reads CASSPGLKETQYF. For the CDR3, the DNA is TGTGCCAGCTCACCGGGACTCAAAGAGACCCAGTACTTC. Drawing the rest from reference TRBV18 and TRBJ2-5, the complete variable domain is NAGVMQNPRHLVRRRGQEARLRCSPMKGHSHVYWYRQLPEEGLKFMVYLQKENIIDESGMPKERFSAEFPKEGPSILRIQQVVRGDSAAYFCASSPGLKETQYFGPGTRLLVL.

The V gene is TRBV15, the J gene TRBJ2-2; 9 bases are a match to TRBD1. CDR3 length equals 14 residues. The J segment lost 13 bases and the V segment lost 5 bases, leaving 11 bases of the junction unmatched. CDR1 is LNHNV and CDR2 is YYDKDF in the germline V gene (reference sequence). Here the CDR3 reads CATSAGDRASGLFF. Here the CDR3 DNA reads TGTGCCACCAGCGCGGGGGACAGGGCCTCTGGGCTGTTTTTT.

The CDR3 DNA reads as TGTGCCAGCAGCTTATCAGCGGGGGCCGGGGAGCTGTTTTTT. This codes for CASSLSAGAGELFF. This chain joins TRBV7-3 and TRBJ2-2; TRBD2 matches 8 bases. In germline, CDR1 is SGHTA, CDR2 FQGTGA. The CDR3 contains 14 residues. The V and J ends lost 2 bases and 6 bases, in that order; junction bases with no gene match: 2.

About this clone itself: The same CDR3 can be traced to other DNA sequences in this sample. The chain joins TRBV11-2 to TRBJ2-2; a weak D match, TRBD2 (5 bases). Germline V gene data show CDR1 as SGHAT and CDR2 as FQNNGV. This CDR3 spans 14 amino acids. Trimming took off 5 bases at V and 4 bases at J, with 11 bases between the two ends. The DNA for the CDR3 is TGTGCCAGCAGCCTAGCTGTTTTCACCGGGGAGCTGTTTTTT. Amino acids: CASSLAVFTGELFF.

The chain recombines TRBV28 with TRBJ2-2; TRBD2 might be the D (5 bases). Per germline, CDR1 MDHEN and CDR2 SYDVKM. V lost 3 bases and J 7 bases, leaving 24 bases between the germline ends. This CDR3 has 18 amino acids. The CDR3 nucleotides read TGTGCCAGCAGTTTTCGCGGGCTTGGGCAGGATCGTAGCGGGGAGCTGTTTTTT. As protein: CASSFRGLGQDRSGELFF.

This clone was seen a handful of times. The V gene is TRBV14, the J gene TRBJ2-7; D perhaps matches TRBD2 (7 bases). Trimming left V 0 bases short and J 5 bases short, with 20 bases between. Per germline, CDR1 SGHDN and CDR2 FVKESK. CDR3 size: 17 residues. The CDR3 nucleotides read TGTGCCAGCAGCCAAGATGCGGCGGGGGCCTTTATCGACGAGCAGTACTTC. This encodes CASSQDAAGAFIDEQYF.

This chain joins TRBV28 and TRBJ2-5; maybe TRBD2 (5 bases). Germline V gives CDR1 MDHEN, CDR2 SYDVKM. The CDR3 sequence is 13 residues long. Trimming took off 6 bases at V and 2 bases at J, with 10 bases between the two ends. CDR3 coding DNA: TGTGCCAGCAGCCCCCGGGGTCAAGAGACCCAGTACTTC. Translated, it gives CASSPRGQETQYF. Variable domain in full (rest from reference TRBV28 and TRBJ2-5): DVKVTQSSRYLVKRTGEKVFLECVQDMDHENMFWYRQDPGLGLRLIYFSYDVKMKEKGDIPEGYSVSREKKERFSLILESASTNQTSMYLCASSPRGQETQYFGPGTRLLVL.

The V and J genes are TRBV6-1 and TRBJ2-7; 7 bases are shared with TRBD1. CDR1 is MNHNS and CDR2 is SASEGT in the germline V gene. The J segment lost 2 bases and the V segment lost 11 bases, leaving 9 bases of the junction unmatched. This CDR3 has 13 amino acids. The chain's CDR3 is CALNRGDTYEQYF. The DNA for the CDR3 is TGTGCCCTGAACAGGGGAGATACCTACGAGCAGTACTTC.

This clone appeared a few times. V is TRBV5-5 and J is TRBJ2-5; 9 bases are shared with TRBD1. The CDR3 extends over 17 amino acids. The J segment lost 5 bases and the V segment lost 3 bases, leaving 14 bases of the junction unmatched. Germline V lookup: CDR1 SGHKS, CDR2 YYEKEE (reference sequence). In nucleotides, the CDR3 is TGTGCCAGCAGCTATTCCACAGGGGGCTATAGCGGGGAGACCCAGTACTTC. Translation: CASSYSTGGYSGETQYF.

The chain joins TRBV6-5 to TRBJ1-3; D gene ambiguous. The CDR3 has 15 residues. The V gene's germline CDR1 is MNHEY and CDR2 SVGAGI. V was clipped by 7 bases and J by 0 bases, with 13 bases between them. The CDR3 region has the DNA TGTGCCAGCAAAATGGATACAGCCTCTGGAAACACCATATATTTT. This encodes CASKMDTASGNTIYF.

This chain uses TRBV5-1 with TRBJ2-3, with unresolved D. Trimming removed 1 base at V and 2 bases at J, with 14 bases between. The CDR3 is 16 residues long. Germline V gives CDR1 SGHRS, CDR2 YFSETQ. The CDR3 coding sequence is TGCGCCAGCAGCTTGCCCGCAGGCCTTAACACAGATACGCAGTATTTT. It yields the protein CASSLPAGLNTDTQYF.

V gene TRBV9 combines with J gene TRBJ2-5; TRBD1 matches 10 bases. V lost 2 bases and J lost 11; bases outside the gene matches: 9. Germline lookup yields CDR1 SGDLS and CDR2 YYNGEE. The CDR3 has 14 residues. Here the CDR3 reads CASSVRDRGGEQYF. CDR3 coding DNA: TGTGCCAGCAGCGTCCGGGACAGGGGTGGGGAGCAGTACTTC.

The chain uses TRBV7-9 and TRBJ1-2; 8 bases match TRBD1. The CDR3 length is 14 residues. The V and J ends lost 5 bases and 4 bases, in that order; junction bases with no gene match: 6. Germline CDR1 is SEHNR and CDR2 is FQNEAQ (reference sequence). CDR3 DNA: TGTGCCAGCAGCCCAACAGGGGGGGTCTATGGCTACACCTTC. Translating gives CASSPTGGVYGYTF.

The rearrangement links TRBV18 to TRBJ1-1, with 7 bases aligning to TRBD1. The CDR3 is made up of 16 amino acids. Germline CDR1 reads KGHSH; CDR2 reads LQKENI. V shed 1 base, J shed 1 base, and the junction held 6 bases outside the gene matches. The CDR3 loop is CASSPRRQGGNTEAFF. CDR3 in DNA: TGTGCCAGCTCACCACGAAGACAGGGAGGGAACACTGAAGCTTTCTTT.

The CDR3 DNA reads TGCGCCAGCAGCTTGCGGGGGGGCCGTATAGATGAAGATACGCAGTATTTT. Protein product: CASSLRGGRIDEDTQYF. This sequence joins TRBV5-1 and TRBJ2-3; 8 bases match TRBD2. The CDR3 totals 17 residues. The J segment lost 5 bases and the V segment lost 1 base, leaving 12 bases of the junction unmatched. Germline CDR1 SGHRS, CDR2 YFSETQ.

The J gene is TRBJ2-3, the V gene TRBV5-1, with 9 bases matching TRBD1. The germline V gene encodes CDR1 SGHRS and CDR2 YFSETQ. The CDR3 is 14 amino acids. Trimming at V came to 4 bases and at J to 4 bases, leaving 4 bases not matched to a gene. The DNA for the CDR3 is TGCGCCAGCAGCCCGGACAGGGGCTCAGATACGCAGTATTTT. Its protein is CASSPDRGSDTQYF.

The chain recombines TRBV10-1 with TRBJ1-4, with D perhaps TRBD1 (5 bases). The V gene lost 2 bases and the J gene lost 6 bases, with 10 bases spanning the gap. This CDR3 contains 14 residues. Germline-derived CDR1 and CDR2 are WNHNN and SYGVQD (reference sequence). The CDR3 sequence: CASSENPRDEKLFF. Here the CDR3 DNA reads TGCGCCAGCAGTGAGAACCCCAGGGATGAAAAACTGTTTTTT.